This T cell receptor (beta chain) stems from a study of blood T cell repertoires in COVID-19. This clone was recorded many times. The CDR3 covers 15 residues. The V and J ends lost 4 bases and 5 bases, in that order; junction bases with no gene match: 11. Germline lookup yields CDR1 LGHNA and CDR2 YNFKEQ. Original analysis: Scientists estimated how many nucleated cells there were by amplifying reference gene primers. Here immunoSEQ multiplex PCR was the method, and the copy in TCRdb shows in-frame clones only, minus some. D and trimming were read from the DNA, whereas the V and J calls and clone size are those reported in that table. This sample has 90,000 to 120,000 clones; around 82% occur once, and the top ten carry about 5%.

The TCR comes from a man between 60 and 75 years old with acute or convalescent COVID-19. This chain connects TRBV4-2 to TRBJ2-7, with 7 nucleotides matching TRBD1. Sequenced: peripheral blood. The CDR3 loop reads CASSLWGQGVDEQYF. The CDR3 region has the DNA TGTGCCAGCAGCCTCTGGGGGCAGGGGGTCGACGAGCAGTACTTC.